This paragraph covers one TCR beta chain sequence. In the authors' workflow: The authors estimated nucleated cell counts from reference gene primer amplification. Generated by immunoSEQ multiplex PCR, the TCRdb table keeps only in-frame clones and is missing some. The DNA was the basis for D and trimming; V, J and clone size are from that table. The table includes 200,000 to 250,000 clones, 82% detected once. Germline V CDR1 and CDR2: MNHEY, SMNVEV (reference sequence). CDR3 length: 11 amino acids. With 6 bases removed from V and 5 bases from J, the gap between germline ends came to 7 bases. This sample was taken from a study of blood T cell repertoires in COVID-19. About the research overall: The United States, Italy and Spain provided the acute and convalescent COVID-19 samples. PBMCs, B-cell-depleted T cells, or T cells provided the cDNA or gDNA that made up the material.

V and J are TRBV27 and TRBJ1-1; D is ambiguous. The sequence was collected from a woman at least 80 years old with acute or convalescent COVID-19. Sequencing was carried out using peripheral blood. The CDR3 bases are TGTGCCAGCAGGTCCGGGACTGAAGCTTTCTTT. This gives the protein CASRSGTEAFF.